What follows are 27 T cell receptor beta chains derived from one specimen sequenced in a study of T cell responses to AZD1222 COVID-19 vaccine. Clones were sequenced by immunoSEQ multiplex PCR, and TCRdb holds only the in-frame ones, with some missing. The table has about 86,000 clones, 78% seen once. The sample in question was peripheral blood, obtained on day 0 of AZD1222 vaccination. The origin of the receptors is an adult in good health.

V gene TRBV19 combines with J gene TRBJ1-5, with TRBD1 matching over 8 bases. V was pared by 4 bases and J by 1 base, with 9 bases of the junction left unmatched. CDR1 and CDR2 (germline): LNHDA, SQIVND (reference sequence). The CDR3 is 17 residues long. CDR3 nucleotides: TGTGCCAGTAGTAGGCAGGTTTCAGGGGGCAGCAATCAGCCCCAGCATTTT. Translation gives CASSRQVSGGSNQPQHF.

The chain employs TRBV30 and TRBJ1-1; D is perhaps TRBD1 (5 bases). The CDR3 is 12 amino acids. Trimming removed 1 base at V and 3 bases at J, with 6 bases between. Germline V CDR1 and CDR2: GTSNPN, SVGIG (reference sequence). As DNA, the CDR3 is TGTGCCTGGAGTGCCAGGGACACTGAAGCTTTCTTT. This sequence encodes CAWSARDTEAFF.

The CDR3 DNA reads as TGTGCCAGCAGCTTGGCTAGCGGGAGAACAGATACGCAGTATTTT. Protein product: CASSLASGRTDTQYF. This chain uses TRBV7-9 with TRBJ2-3; 10 bases are shared with TRBD2. The ends lost 3 bases at V and 3 bases at J; junction bases unmatched: 3. Germline V gene sequence: CDR1 SEHNR, CDR2 FQNEAQ (reference sequence). This CDR3 comprises 15 residues.

This chain connects TRBV11-3 to TRBJ2-3; D gene unclear. Per germline, CDR1 SGHNT and CDR2 YENEEA. Trimming shortened V by 3 bases and J by 3 bases, and 7 bases separated the two germline ends. The CDR3 consists of 13 residues. The CDR3: CASSFSGTDTQYF. The CDR3 nucleotides read TGTGCCAGCAGCTTCTCCGGGACAGATACGCAGTATTTT.

This chain joins TRBV28 and TRBJ2-7, with 12 bases aligning to TRBD2. Germline V gene data show CDR1 as MDHEN and CDR2 as SYDVKM. This CDR3 is built from 14 residues. After removal of 8 bases from V and 7 bases from J, the junction contained 9 bases not matched to a gene. The CDR3 coding sequence is TGTGCCAGCCTCCGACTAGCGGGAGTCGGAGAGCAGTACTTC. It encodes CASLRLAGVGEQYF.

This clone was seen many times. V gene TRBV11-3 combines with J gene TRBJ2-2, with D perhaps assigned TRBD1 or TRBD2 (5 bases each). Trimming removed 3 bases from V and 6 bases from J, with 8 bases in between. Germline CDR1 is SGHNT and CDR2 is YENEEA. The CDR3 loop spans 13 amino acids. The CDR3 here is CASSFRDPGELFF. CDR3 nucleotide sequence: TGTGCCAGCAGCTTCCGGGACCCCGGGGAGCTGTTTTTT. The variable domain in full, completed from reference TRBV11-3 and TRBJ2-2, reads EAGVVQSPRYKIIEKKQPVAFWCNPISGHNTLYWYLQNLGQGPELLIRYENEEAVDDSQLPKDRFSAERLKGVDSTLKIQPAELGDSAVYLCASSFRDPGELFFGEGSRLTVL.

This sequence joins TRBV29-1 and TRBJ1-1; D not resolved. This CDR3 region has 14 residues. Trimming cost V 0 bases and J 8 bases, with 16 bases left between them. Germline values: CDR1 SQVTM, CDR2 ANQGSEA. The CDR3 protein is CSVEDHVGTAEAFF. The DNA for the CDR3 is TGCAGCGTTGAAGATCACGTTGGAACAGCGGAAGCTTTCTTT.

The CDR3 spells CASSLAAGGTDTQYF. The CDR3 DNA is TGTGCCAGCAGCTTGGCAGCGGGAGGCACAGATACGCAGTATTTT. J is TRBJ2-3 and V is TRBV5-4; 8 bases line up with TRBD2. J was trimmed by 1 base and V by 0 bases; bases with no gene match: 1. CDR1 is SGHNT and CDR2 is YYREEE in the germline V gene (reference sequence). CDR3 length equals 15 residues.

The V and J genes are TRBV9 and TRBJ2-1, with a tentative D call TRBD2 (6 bases). CDR1 and CDR2 from the germline V gene are SGDLS and YYNGEE. V was clipped by 1 base and J by 6 bases, with 20 bases between them. This CDR3 region has 17 residues. The CDR3 DNA follows: TGTGCCAGCAGCGTAAGAGTGTCGGGAGAACGGGGCAATGAGCAGTTCTTC. Protein: CASSVRVSGERGNEQFF.

The chain links TRBV29-1 to TRBJ2-7; 7 positions match TRBD2. V was clipped by 6 bases and J by 7 bases; unmatched bases: 12. The CDR3 loop spans 13 amino acids. Germline CDR1 reads SQVTM; CDR2 reads ANQGSEA. Here the CDR3 reads CSVAGGWRGEQYF. Here the CDR3 DNA reads TGCAGCGTCGCCGGGGGGTGGAGGGGAGAGCAGTACTTC.

This clone was recorded a few times. The DNA of the CDR3 is TGTGCCAGCAGCCTAGGGGGCGGGAACCAAGAGACCCAGTACTTC. It encodes CASSLGGGNQETQYF. The rearrangement links TRBV11-2 to TRBJ2-5; TRBD1 is a possible D gene (7 bases). Trimming left V 5 bases short and J 0 bases short, with 13 bases between. This CDR3 contains 15 residues. The germline V gene encodes CDR1 SGHAT and CDR2 FQNNGV.

CDR3 nucleotide sequence: TGTGCCAGCAGCCTGACCCCCGGGAATTCACCCCTCCACTTT. Amino acids: CASSLTPGNSPLHF. This chain connects TRBV14 to TRBJ1-6; D remains unclear. The CDR3 runs 14 residues. Germline-derived CDR1 and CDR2 are SGHDN and FVKESK. Trimming stripped 4 bases from V and 7 bases from J, with 11 bases between.

The chain uses TRBV21-1 and TRBJ1-1. TRBV21-1 is flagged as a pseudogene. CDR3 length equals 15 residues. CDR3 protein: CASSKVPGMNTEAFF. CDR3 bases: TGTGCCAGCAGCAAAGTTCCGGGTATGAACACTGAAGCTTTCTTT.

The genes are TRBV9 and TRBJ2-1; the D is unclear. The germline V and J ends were trimmed by 0 bases and 6 bases, with 10 bases remaining between them. The CDR3 is 14 residues long. Per the germline V gene, CDR1 is SGDLS and CDR2 is YYNGEE. CDR3 in DNA: TGTGCCAGCAGCGTAGGTCCGGGCCGCAATGAGCAGTTCTTC. This sequence encodes CASSVGPGRNEQFF.

This sequence joins TRBV27 and TRBJ2-7, with a weak D call TRBD2 (5 bases). CDR1 MNHEY and CDR2 SMNVEV come from the germline V gene (reference sequence). The length of the CDR3 is 14 residues. The V and J ends lost 2 bases and 1 base respectively, with 9 bases between them. The CDR3 DNA reads TGTGCCAGCAGTTTACGCCGGGGTTCCTACGAGCAGTACTTC. Translated, it gives CASSLRRGSYEQYF.

J is TRBJ1-1 and V is TRBV11-2; 9 nucleotides match TRBD1. V trimming: 4 bases; J trimming: 3 bases; junction bases outside the gene matches: 3. Germline V gives CDR1 SGHAT, CDR2 FQNNGV. The CDR3 has 14 amino acids. CDR3 loop: CASSWGQGDTEAFF. CDR3 nucleotides: TGTGCCAGCAGCTGGGGACAGGGTGACACTGAAGCTTTCTTT.

The chain uses TRBV19 and TRBJ1-3; no clear D gene. This CDR3 comprises 14 residues. V was cut by 5 bases and J by 0 bases, with 8 bases left in between. Germline V gene lookup returns CDR1 LNHDA and CDR2 SQIVND (reference sequence). In DNA, the CDR3 is TGTGCCAGTAGTTCTGGTATCTCTGGAAACACCATATATTTT. Amino acids: CASSSGISGNTIYF.

The J gene is TRBJ2-3, the V gene TRBV5-1; 7 bases agree with TRBD2. Germline loops: CDR1 SGHRS, CDR2 YFSETQ. CDR3 size: 17 residues. J gave up 6 bases and V 4 bases, and 17 bases lay outside the gene matches. The CDR3 loop is CASSPRGPTRERDTQYF. CDR3 sequence (DNA): TGCGCCAGCAGCCCCCGGGGTCCGACGCGGGAGAGGGATACGCAGTATTTT.

This clone has only a few counts. This rearrangement joins TRBV5-1 to TRBJ2-7; tentatively, D is TRBD1 or TRBD2 (5 bases each). This CDR3 has 17 amino acids. Trimming took 1 base from V and 0 from J, leaving 17 bases between them. Looked up from germline, CDR1 is SGHRS and CDR2 is YFSETQ. CDR3 sequence (DNA): TGCGCCAGCAGCTTGAGCTTCGGGACGGACGACTCCTACGAGCAGTACTTC. Its translation: CASSLSFGTDDSYEQYF.

The chain has TRBV9 and TRBJ2-5; D is unclear. With 2 bases removed from V and 3 bases from J, the gap between germline ends came to 8 bases. CDR1 SGDLS and CDR2 YYNGEE come from the germline V gene. CDR3 length: 13 residues. CDR3 amino acids: CASSVSKEETQYF. Here the CDR3 DNA reads TGTGCCAGCAGCGTTTCCAAGGAAGAGACCCAGTACTTC. Together with reference TRBV9 and TRBJ2-5, the CDR3 gives the full variable domain: DSGVTQTPKHLITATGQRVTLRCSPRSGDLSVYWYQQSLDQGLQFLIQYYNGEERAKGNILERFSAQQFPDLHSELNLSSLELGDSALYFCASSVSKEETQYFGPGTRLLVL.

J is TRBJ1-1 and V is TRBV7-9, with a tentative D call TRBD1 (6 bases). V was pared by 6 bases and J by 4 bases, with 12 bases between. The CDR3 length is 13 residues. Germline V gene lookup returns CDR1 SEHNR and CDR2 FQNEAQ (reference sequence). CDR3 nucleotides: TGTGCCAGCAGGGGACAACCTGGCACTGAAGCTTTCTTT. Its translation is CASRGQPGTEAFF.

This chain joins TRBV27 and TRBJ2-1, with 7 bases identical to TRBD1. V shed 5 bases, J shed 0 bases, and the junction held 7 bases outside the gene matches. Germline V gene lookup returns CDR1 MNHEY and CDR2 SMNVEV (reference sequence). The CDR3 runs 16 residues. This chain's CDR3 is CASSPYRGISYNEQFF. The CDR3 region has the DNA TGTGCCAGCAGTCCCTACAGGGGAATCTCCTACAATGAGCAGTTCTTC.

The chain carries TRBV3-1 (or the pseudogene TRBV3-2) and TRBJ2-7, with TRBD2 identical over 15 bases. Trimming removed 0 bases from V and 3 bases from J; junction bases left unmatched: 9. The germline CDR1 and CDR2 sequences are LGHDT and YNNKEL (reference sequence). This CDR3 is 19 amino acids long. The CDR3 nucleotides are TGTGCCAGCAGCCAAGATCCCGGACTAGCGGGAGGGGCGCTCTACGAGCAGTACTTC. Translated: CASSQDPGLAGGALYEQYF.

This rearrangement joins TRBV18 to TRBJ1-1; D uncertain. Trimming took off 7 bases at V and 1 base at J, with 10 bases between the two ends. Germline CDR1 is KGHSH and CDR2 is LQKENI. The CDR3 totals 13 residues. CDR3 amino acids: CASFPQQNTEAFF. DNA for the CDR3: TGTGCCAGCTTCCCACAGCAGAACACTGAAGCTTTCTTT. Filled out from reference TRBV18 and TRBJ1-1, the complete variable domain reads NAGVMQNPRHLVRRRGQEARLRCSPMKGHSHVYWYRQLPEEGLKFMVYLQKENIIDESGMPKERFSAEFPKEGPSILRIQQVVRGDSAAYFCASFPQQNTEAFFGQGTRLTVV.

The V gene is TRBV10-3, the J gene TRBJ1-1; the match to TRBD1 covers 9 bases. CDR3 size: 14 residues. CDR1 and CDR2 (germline): ENHRY, SYGVKD. The J segment lost 8 bases and the V segment lost 7 bases, leaving 11 bases of the junction unmatched. Here the CDR3 DNA reads TGTGCCATCACCCAACAGGGGGCAGCAAAGGAAGCTTTCTTT. Translated: CAITQQGAAKEAFF.

This clone was counted a few times. This sequence joins TRBV18 and TRBJ2-5; 8 nucleotides agree with TRBD1. Germline assignment: CDR1 KGHSH and CDR2 LQKENI. V was pared by 5 bases and J by 5 bases, with 7 bases of the junction left unmatched. This CDR3 is built from 14 residues. DNA for the CDR3: TGTGCCAGCTCAGGGACAGGCAACTGGGAGACCCAGTACTTC. Protein: CASSGTGNWETQYF. Combining the CDR3 with reference TRBV18 and TRBJ2-5 gives the whole variable domain NAGVMQNPRHLVRRRGQEARLRCSPMKGHSHVYWYRQLPEEGLKFMVYLQKENIIDESGMPKERFSAEFPKEGPSILRIQQVVRGDSAAYFCASSGTGNWETQYFGPGTRLLVL.

The chain couples TRBV13 to TRBJ1-1; no clear D. V gave up 4 bases and J gave up 0 bases, with 12 bases separating them. CDR1 PRHDT and CDR2 FYEKMQ come from the germline V gene (reference sequence). CDR3 length: 15 amino acids. CDR3 sequence reads: CASSSATNLNTEAFF. CDR3 in DNA: TGTGCCAGCAGCTCGGCGACAAACTTGAACACTGAAGCTTTCTTT.